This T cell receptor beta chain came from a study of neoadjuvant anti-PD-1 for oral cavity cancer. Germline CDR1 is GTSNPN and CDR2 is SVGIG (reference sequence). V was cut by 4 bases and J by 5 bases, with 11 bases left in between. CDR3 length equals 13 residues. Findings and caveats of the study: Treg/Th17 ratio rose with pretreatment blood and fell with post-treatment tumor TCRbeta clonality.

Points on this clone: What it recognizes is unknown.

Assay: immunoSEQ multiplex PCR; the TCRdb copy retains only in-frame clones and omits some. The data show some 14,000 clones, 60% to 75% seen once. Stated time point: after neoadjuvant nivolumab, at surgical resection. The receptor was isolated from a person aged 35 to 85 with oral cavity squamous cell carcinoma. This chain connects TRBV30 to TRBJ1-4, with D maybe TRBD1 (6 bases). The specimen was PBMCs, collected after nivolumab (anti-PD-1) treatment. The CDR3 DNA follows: TGTGCCTGGACCGGACAGACAAATGAAAAACTGTTTTTT. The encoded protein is CAWTGQTNEKLFF.